This T cell receptor (beta chain) was profiled in a study of OX40 agonist ivuxolimab in advanced cancers. Only in-frame clones appear in the TCRdb table, and some are missing; sequencing was by immunoSEQ multiplex PCR. Of about 61,000 clones in the sample, approximately 86% were seen once. Study-level findings and limits: By week 6 at 0.1 to 3.0 mg/kg, blood CD4+ and CD8+ T cells had expanded clonally.

As concerns this clone: Its antigen is as yet unknown.

The V gene end was trimmed by 5 bases and the J gene end by 4 bases; junction bases not matched to a gene: 4. This CDR3 contains 16 residues. From germline, CDR1 is SGHVS and CDR2 FNYEAQ. The V call is TRBV7-6, the J call TRBJ2-1; TRBD2 agrees at 14 bases. The clonotype originates from an adult with an advanced solid tumor such as melanoma, head and neck, liver or kidney cancer. The sequences come from CD4+ or CD8+ T cells sorted from blood, collected in a trial of the OX40 agonist ivuxolimab. The CDR3 spells CASSPTSGRGYNEQFF. CDR3 nucleotides: TGTGCCAGCAGCCCGACTAGCGGGAGGGGTTACAATGAGCAGTTCTTC.